This TCR beta chain comes out of a study of cytomegalovirus exposure and HLA in healthy donors. Study-wide background: An early data release held tens of millions of unique TCRs from HLA-typed donors. Findings of the study overall: Later on, analysis showed that most CMV-associated TCR beta chains appeared to be HLA-restricted.

The CDR3 consists of 14 residues. The V gene lost 2 bases and the J gene lost 0 bases, with 5 bases spanning the gap. CDR1 is MDHEN, CDR2 SYDVKM, per germline. A note on this clone: What it binds is not known.

PCR employed 60 Vbeta and 13 Jbeta primers. Profiling relied on immunoSEQ multiplex PCR, and the TCRdb table lists in-frame clones only, not all of them. Seen here are more than 110,000 clones, about 71% observed once, and the top ten hold approximately 2.3%. This receptor was taken from an older woman in good health and CMV-seropositive. The sample consisted of PBMCs. The V gene is TRBV28, the J gene TRBJ1-5; D perhaps matches TRBD1 (5 bases). The CDR3: CASSLDSSNQPQHF. The CDR3 DNA is TGTGCCAGCAGTTTAGACAGTAGCAATCAGCCCCAGCATTTT.